The 2 T cell receptor beta chains listed next were all sequenced from one sample in a study of shared clonotypes between healthy human individuals. Generated by immunoSEQ multiplex PCR, the TCRdb table keeps only in-frame clones and is missing some. Among over 2 million clones listed, approximately 90% were seen once. Sequencing input: naive CD4+ T cells from PBMCs. Subset indicated: CD45RA+ positively selected. Receptor source: a man aged 18 to 30 in good health. Some clones in this sample may be carry-over from other donors' samples.

The gene calls are TRBV5-8 and TRBJ1-4, with 7 bases identical to TRBD1. CDR3 length: 16 residues. Trimming cost V 4 bases and J 4 bases; bases outside gene matches: 10. Germline assignment: CDR1 SGHTS and CDR2 YDEGEE. CDR3 amino acids: CASSPVRGRVNEKLFF. CDR3 DNA: TGTGCCAGCAGCCCCGTTAGGGGGCGCGTTAATGAAAAACTGTTTTTT.

The chain carries TRBV5-6 and TRBJ2-1; 11 bases fit TRBD2. The CDR3 extends over 12 amino acids. Germline assignment: CDR1 SGHDT and CDR2 YYEEEE. J was trimmed by 12 bases and V by 6 bases; bases with no gene match: 5. This CDR3 is CASTLSGRAQFF. The CDR3 nucleotides read TGTGCCAGCACCCTTAGCGGGAGGGCGCAGTTCTTC.